This T cell receptor beta chain was identified in a study of T-cell reconstitution after alpha-beta-depleted transplantation in children. This clonotype was seen ten or more times. Its specificity is unknown. TCRbeta library construction was performed incorporating unique molecular identifiers. Each CDR3 protein gets one entry after TCRdb re-called the PCR reads with MiXCR. The table has 550,000 to 800,000 distinct CDR3 sequences, over 10% seen once. Trimming cost V 4 bases and J 6 bases; bases outside gene matches: 7. The CDR3 has 15 residues. CDR1 is SGHRS and CDR2 is YFSETQ in the germline V gene. Overall study results and limits: Newly produced T cells mostly accounted for T-cell counts and diversity one year post-transplant. There were some patients whose high TCRbeta diversity at day 60 came from surviving recipient T cells and thymic progenitors. Roughly two months post-transplant, alpha-beta T cells reportedly originated from several hundred graft clones that had expanded.

The sequence was obtained from a girl aged 2 to 10 with congenital amegakaryocytic thrombocytopenia, due to receive a stem cell transplant. This chain connects TRBV5-1 to TRBJ2-1, with 10 bases that match TRBD1. This sample comprised PBMCs, obtained before TCRalphabeta/CD19-depleted stem cell transplant. The CDR3 DNA sequence: TGCGCCAGCAGCCCGGGCGGGACAGGGGCCAATGAGCAGTTCTTC. The encoded protein is CASSPGGTGANEQFF.